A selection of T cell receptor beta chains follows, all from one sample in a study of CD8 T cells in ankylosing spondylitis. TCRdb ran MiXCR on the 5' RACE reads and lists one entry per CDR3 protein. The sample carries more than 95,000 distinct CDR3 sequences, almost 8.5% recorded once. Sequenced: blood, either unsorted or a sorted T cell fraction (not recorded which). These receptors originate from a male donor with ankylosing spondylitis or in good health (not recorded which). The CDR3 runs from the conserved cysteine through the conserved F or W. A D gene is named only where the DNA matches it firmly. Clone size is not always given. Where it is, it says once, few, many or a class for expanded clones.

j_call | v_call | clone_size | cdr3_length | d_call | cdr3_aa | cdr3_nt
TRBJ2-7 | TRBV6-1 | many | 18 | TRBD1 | CASTPDRGLTSSFYEQYF | TGTGCCAGCACCCCGGACAGGGGGCTAACCTCATCCTTCTACGAGCAGTACTTC
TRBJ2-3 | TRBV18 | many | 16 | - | CASSPRGGMLTDTQYF | TGTGCCAGCTCACCCCGTGGGGGGATGCTCACAGATACGCAGTATTTT
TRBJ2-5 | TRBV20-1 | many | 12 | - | CSASEGWETQYF | TGCAGTGCTAGCGAGGGGTGGGAGACCCAGTACTTC
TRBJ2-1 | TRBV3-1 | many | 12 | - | CASSQGGFEQFF | TGTGCCAGCAGCCAAGGGGGCTTTGAGCAGTTCTTC
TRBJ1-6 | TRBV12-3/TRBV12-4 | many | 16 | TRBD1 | CASRRNGQGYNSPLHF | TGTGCCAGCAGACGAAACGGACAGGGTTATAATTCACCCCTCCACTTT
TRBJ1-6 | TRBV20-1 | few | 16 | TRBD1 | CSARAYRGPGNSPLHF | TGCAGTGCTAGAGCCTACAGGGGGCCAGGGAATTCACCCCTCCACTTT
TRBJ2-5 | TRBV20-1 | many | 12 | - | CSARWGIETQYF | TGCAGTGCTAGATGGGGTATTGAGACCCAGTACTTC
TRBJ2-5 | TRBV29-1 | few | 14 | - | CSVGYRDGQETQYF | TGCAGCGTGGGATACCGGGACGGACAAGAGACCCAGTACTTC
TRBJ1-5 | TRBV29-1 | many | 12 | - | CSAADNDQPQHF | TGCAGCGCCGCTGACAACGATCAGCCCCAGCATTTT
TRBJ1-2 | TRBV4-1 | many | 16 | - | CASSQTRDLWNYGYTF | TGCGCCAGCAGCCAAACCCGGGACCTGTGGAACTATGGCTACACCTTC
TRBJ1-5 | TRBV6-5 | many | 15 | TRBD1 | CASSYWTGVGQPHHF | TGTGCCAGCAGTTACTGGACAGGGGTGGGACAGCCCCATCATTTT
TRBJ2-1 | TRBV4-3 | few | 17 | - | CASSQGPPGIIWDEQFF | TGCGCCAGCAGCCAAGGTCCCCCCGGTATTATTTGGGATGAGCAGTTCTTC
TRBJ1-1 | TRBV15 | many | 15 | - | CATSRSRDGNTEAFF | TGTGCCACCAGCAGAAGCAGGGATGGAAACACTGAAGCTTTCTTT
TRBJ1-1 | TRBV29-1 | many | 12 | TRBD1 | CSGTGMNTEAFF | TGCAGCGGGACAGGGATGAACACTGAAGCTTTCTTT
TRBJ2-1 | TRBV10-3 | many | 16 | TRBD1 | CAISYYSGTGGNEQFF | TGTGCCATCAGTTATTACTCCGGGACAGGGGGTAATGAGCAGTTCTTC
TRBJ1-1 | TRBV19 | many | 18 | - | CASSIKILRGDLRTEAFF | TGTGCCAGTAGTATCAAGATTCTTCGTGGGGATTTGAGAACTGAAGCTTTCTTT
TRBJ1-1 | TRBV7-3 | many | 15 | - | CASSWNTGLDTEAFF | TGTGCCAGCAGCTGGAATACAGGGTTGGACACTGAAGCTTTCTTT
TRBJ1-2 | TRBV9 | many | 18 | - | CASRDLVSGPNFNYGYTF | TGTGCCAGCAGGGATTTAGTTTCGGGACCGAATTTTAACTATGGCTACACCTTC
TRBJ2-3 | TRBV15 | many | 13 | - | CATSRDRTDTQYF | TGTGCCACCAGCAGAGATCGAACAGATACGCAGTATTTT
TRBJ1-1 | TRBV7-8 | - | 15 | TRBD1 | CASSPKRTGNTEAFF | TGTGCCAGCAGCCCAAAAAGGACAGGGAACACTGAAGCTTTCTTT
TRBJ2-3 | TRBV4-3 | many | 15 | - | CASSQERYGADTQYF | TGCGCCAGCAGCCAAGAACGGTATGGTGCAGATACGCAGTATTTT
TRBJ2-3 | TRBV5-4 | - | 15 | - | CASSLAATSTDTQYF | TGTGCCAGCAGCTTGGCCGCCACTAGCACAGATACGCAGTATTTT
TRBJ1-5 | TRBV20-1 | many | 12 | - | CSAIGGGTPQHF | TGCAGTGCTATTGGGGGGGGGACGCCCCAGCATTTT
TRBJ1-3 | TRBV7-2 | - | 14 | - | CASSLLGTGNTIYF | TGTGCCAGCAGCTTATTGGGGACTGGAAACACCATATATTTT
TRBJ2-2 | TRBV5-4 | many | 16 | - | CASSLFGRGGTGELFF | TGTGCCAGCAGCTTGTTCGGCAGGGGCGGAACCGGGGAGCTGTTTTTT
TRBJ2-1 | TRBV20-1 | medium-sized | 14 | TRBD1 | CSARRDRTYNEQFF | TGCAGTGCGCGACGGGACAGGACGTACAATGAGCAGTTCTTC
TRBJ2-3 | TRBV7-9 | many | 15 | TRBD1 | CASSKTGVSTDTQYF | TGTGCCAGCAGCAAGACAGGGGTTAGCACAGATACGCAGTATTTT
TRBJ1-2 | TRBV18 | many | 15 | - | CASSPPGGQHYGYTF | TGTGCCAGCTCACCACCGGGAGGACAACACTATGGCTACACCTTC
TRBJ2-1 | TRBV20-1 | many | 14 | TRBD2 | CSARAGAGAREQFF | TGCAGTGCTAGAGCAGGAGCGGGGGCGAGAGAGCAGTTCTTC
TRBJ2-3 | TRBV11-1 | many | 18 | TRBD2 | CASSSDSGTSGVTDTQYF | TGTGCCAGCAGCTCGGACTCCGGGACTAGCGGGGTCACAGATACGCAGTATTTT
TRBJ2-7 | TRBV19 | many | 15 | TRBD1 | CASSIGDRSSYEQYF | TGTGCCAGTAGTATAGGGGACAGAAGCTCCTACGAGCAGTACTTC
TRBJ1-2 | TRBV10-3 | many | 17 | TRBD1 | CAISEFVWTGGTGGYTF | TGTGCCATCAGTGAATTTGTGTGGACAGGTGGAACAGGCGGCTACACCTTC
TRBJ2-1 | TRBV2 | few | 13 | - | CAGTSYPNNEQFF | TGTGCCGGAACTAGTTATCCTAACAATGAGCAGTTCTTC
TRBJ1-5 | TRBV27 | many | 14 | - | CASGHDLSDQPQHF | TGTGCCAGCGGTCATGACCTGTCAGACCAGCCCCAGCATTTT
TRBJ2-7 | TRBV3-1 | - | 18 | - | CASSQDHGLFLLSYEQYF | TGTGCCAGCAGCCAAGACCATGGACTTTTCTTGTTATCCTACGAGCAGTACTTC
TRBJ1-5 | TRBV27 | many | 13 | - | CASSLGAGQPQHF | TGTGCCAGCAGTTTGGGGGCTGGGCAGCCCCAGCATTTT
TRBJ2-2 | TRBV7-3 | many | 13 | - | CASSKTGTGELFF | TGTGCCAGCAGCAAGACAGGAACCGGGGAGCTGTTTTTT
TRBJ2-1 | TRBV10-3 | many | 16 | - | CAISELNLGSYNEQFF | TGTGCCATCAGTGAGCTTAACTTAGGATCCTACAATGAGCAGTTCTTC
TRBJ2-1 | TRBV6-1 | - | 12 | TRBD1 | CASRGQYNEQFF | TGTGCCAGCAGGGGACAGTACAATGAGCAGTTCTTC
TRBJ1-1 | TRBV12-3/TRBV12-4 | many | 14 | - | CASSLGSPASEAFF | TGTGCCAGCAGTTTAGGATCCCCCGCGTCTGAAGCTTTCTTT